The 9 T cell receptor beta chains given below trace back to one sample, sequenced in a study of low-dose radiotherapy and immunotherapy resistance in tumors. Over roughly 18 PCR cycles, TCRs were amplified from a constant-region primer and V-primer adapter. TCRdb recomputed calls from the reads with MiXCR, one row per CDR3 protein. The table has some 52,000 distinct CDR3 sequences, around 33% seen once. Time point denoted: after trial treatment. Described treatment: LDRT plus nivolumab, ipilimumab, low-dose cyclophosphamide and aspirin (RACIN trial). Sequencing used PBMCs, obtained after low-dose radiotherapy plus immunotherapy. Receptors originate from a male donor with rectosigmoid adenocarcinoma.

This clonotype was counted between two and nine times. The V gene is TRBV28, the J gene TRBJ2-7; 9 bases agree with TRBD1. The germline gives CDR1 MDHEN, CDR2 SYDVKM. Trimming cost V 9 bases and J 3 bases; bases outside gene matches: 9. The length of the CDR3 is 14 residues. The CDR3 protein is CARDPRDRVYEQYF. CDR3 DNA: TGTGCCAGAGATCCCCGGGACAGGGTCTACGAGCAGTACTTC. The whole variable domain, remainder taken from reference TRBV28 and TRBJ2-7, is DVKVTQSSRYLVKRTGEKVFLECVQDMDHENMFWYRQDPGLGLRLIYFSYDVKMKEKGDIPEGYSVSREKKERFSLILESASTNQTSMYLCARDPRDRVYEQYFGPGTRLTVT.

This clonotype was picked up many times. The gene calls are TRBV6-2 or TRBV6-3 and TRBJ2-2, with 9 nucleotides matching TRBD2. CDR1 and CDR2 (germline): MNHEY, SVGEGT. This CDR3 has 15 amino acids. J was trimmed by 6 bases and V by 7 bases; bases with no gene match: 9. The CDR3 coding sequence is TGTGCCAGCAAAGGACTAGCGAGTATGTCCGGGGAGCTGTTTTTT. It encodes CASKGLASMSGELFF.

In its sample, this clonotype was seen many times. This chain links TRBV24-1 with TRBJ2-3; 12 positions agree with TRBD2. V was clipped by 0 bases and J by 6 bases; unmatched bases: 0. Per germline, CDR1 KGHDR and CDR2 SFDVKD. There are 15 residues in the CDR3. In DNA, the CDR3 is TGTGCCACCAGTGATTTGACTAGCGGGAGGGATACGCAGTATTTT. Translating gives CATSDLTSGRDTQYF.

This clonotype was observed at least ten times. CDR3: CASSFSGRSYEQYF. The DNA for the CDR3 is TGTGCCAGCAGTTTTAGCGGGAGATCCTACGAGCAGTACTTC. This rearrangement joins TRBV12-3 or TRBV12-4 to TRBJ2-7; 9 bases line up with TRBD2. The CDR3 sequence is 14 residues long. The junction had 1 base not matched to a gene; V was cut back by 3 bases and J by 1 base.

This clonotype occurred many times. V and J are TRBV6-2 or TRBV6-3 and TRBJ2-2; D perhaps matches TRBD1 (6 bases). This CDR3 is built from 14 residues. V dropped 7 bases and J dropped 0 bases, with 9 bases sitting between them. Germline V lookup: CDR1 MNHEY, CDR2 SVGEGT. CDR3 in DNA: TGTGCCAGCACCGGGACACCGAACACCGGGGAGCTGTTTTTT. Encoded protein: CASTGTPNTGELFF.

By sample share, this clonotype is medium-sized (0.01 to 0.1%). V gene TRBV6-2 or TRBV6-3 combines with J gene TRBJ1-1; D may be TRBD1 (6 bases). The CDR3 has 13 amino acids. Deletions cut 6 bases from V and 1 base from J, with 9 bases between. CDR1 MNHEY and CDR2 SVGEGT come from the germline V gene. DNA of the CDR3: TGTGCCAGCAGCCCCAGGGGGAACACTGAAGCTTTCTTT. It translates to CASSPRGNTEAFF.

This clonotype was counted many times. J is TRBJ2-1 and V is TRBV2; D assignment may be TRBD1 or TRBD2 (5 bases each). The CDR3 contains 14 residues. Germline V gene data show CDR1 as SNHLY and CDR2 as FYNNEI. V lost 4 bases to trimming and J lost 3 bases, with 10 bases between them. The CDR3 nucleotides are TGTGCCAGCAGTGGAGGGACGGTCTACAATGAGCAGTTCTTC. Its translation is CASSGGTVYNEQFF.

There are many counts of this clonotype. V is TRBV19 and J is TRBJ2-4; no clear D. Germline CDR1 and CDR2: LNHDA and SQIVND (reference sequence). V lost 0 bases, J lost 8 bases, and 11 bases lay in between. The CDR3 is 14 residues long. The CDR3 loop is CASSIDRQRDIQYF. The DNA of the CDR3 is TGTGCCAGTAGTATAGATCGCCAACGGGACATTCAGTACTTC.

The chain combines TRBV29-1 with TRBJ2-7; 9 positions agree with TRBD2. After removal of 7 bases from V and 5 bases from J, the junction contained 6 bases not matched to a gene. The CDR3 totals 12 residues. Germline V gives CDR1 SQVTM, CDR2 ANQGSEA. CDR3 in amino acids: CSGRTSVDEQYF. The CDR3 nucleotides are TGCAGCGGTAGGACTAGCGTGGACGAGCAGTACTTC.